This TCR beta chain emerged from a study of CD8+ T cells in alopecia areata. With regard to this clone: These gene names are mouse names. The read comes to an end 4 residues before the CDR3 does, leaving the germline J gene to fill in the end. Other DNA sequences in the sample encode the same CDR3.

RNA was isolated and reverse transcribed to cDNA, the sequencing template. Repertoires were generated with immunoSEQ multiplex PCR, while TCRdb's copy carries only in-frame clones and drops some. The sample is made up of about 300,000 clones, none counted only once. Pooled cutaneous lymph node cells were sorted using CD4, CD8alpha, NKG2D, NKG2ACE and other markers. Germline CDR1 FNHDT, CDR2 SITEND (reference sequence). The CDR3 runs to 17 residues. After removal of 4 bases from V and 0 bases from J, the junction contained 7 bases not matched to a gene. The receptor comes from a C3H/HeJ mouse with alopecia areata. For this mouse line, the MHC haplotype is H2-k. V gene TRBV19 combines with J gene TRBJ2-3, with 11 positions matching TRBD2. Sequencing was done on a sample of CD4+ T cells sorted from a lymph node. This CDR3 reads CASSPRDWGSSAETLYF. CDR3 DNA, as far as it was read: TGTGCCAGCAGTCCCCGGGACTGGGGGTCTAGTGCAGAA.